This TCR beta chain was recovered during a study of blood T cell repertoires in COVID-19. About the study: PBMCs, B-cell-depleted T cells, or T cells provided the cDNA or gDNA that made up the material.

The study assigned cohorts using participant-reported clinical history. V lost 10 bases to trimming and J lost 1 base, with 14 bases between them. CDR1 and CDR2 (germline): MDHEN, SYDVKM. This CDR3 has 14 residues. Original handling: Nucleated cell counts were estimated from reference gene primer amplification. Clones were read by immunoSEQ multiplex PCR, and TCRdb kept only the in-frame ones, dropping some. V, J and clone size derive from that table, while D and trimming were established from the DNA sequence. This sample yields 150,000 to 200,000 clones, of which 76% are seen a single time; around 17% belongs to the top ten.

This sequence originates from a woman aged 50 to 60 with acute COVID-19. Sequencing input: PBMCs or T cells enriched from blood (not recorded which). The V and J genes are TRBV28 and TRBJ1-5; D is undetermined. CDR3 sequence (DNA): TGTGCCACCCTGGGAGGAGGAAGCAATCAGCCCCAGCATTTT. It codes for CATLGGGSNQPQHF.